This T cell receptor beta chain was identified in a study of cytotoxic CD8 clonotypes in ibrutinib-treated CLL. Data came from immunoSEQ multiplex PCR; TCRdb stores just in-frame clones and leaves some out. The profile covers under 300,000 clones, with roughly three quarters appearing a single time and roughly 5.7% taken by the ten largest. Trimming cost V 1 base and J 0 bases, with 7 bases left between them. The CDR3 length is 15 residues. The germline gives CDR1 SGHTA, CDR2 FQGNSA. Genomic DNA for TCR beta libraries, approximately 2 micrograms, came from cryopreserved PBMCs. This TCR was recovered from a human donor with chronic lymphocytic leukemia. The sample was PBMCs, taken at disease progression, from a patient treated with ibrutinib. This sequence joins TRBV7-2 and TRBJ2-1; D unresolved. DNA for the CDR3: TGTGCCAGCAGCTTAGTGTCAATCTCCTACAATGAGCAGTTCTTC. Translating gives CASSLVSISYNEQFF. Filled out from reference TRBV7-2 and TRBJ2-1, the complete variable domain reads GAGVSQSPSNKVTEKGKDVELRCDPISGHTALYWYRQSLGQGLEFLIYFQGNSAPDKSGLPSDRFSAERTGGSVSTLTIQRTQQEDSAVYLCASSLVSISYNEQFFGPGTRLTVL.